This is a list of T cell receptor beta chains from one sample in a study of shared clonotypes between healthy human individuals. TCRdb keeps only in-frame clones here, not all; method: immunoSEQ multiplex PCR. The sample records hundreds of thousands of clones, roughly 95% being singletons. The sample consisted of naive CD8+ T cells sorted from blood. The origin of the receptors is a young woman in good health. Both conserved end residues are part of each CDR3.

TRBJ2-7,15,TRBV11-2,CASSLGGPSSYEQYF
TRBJ2-5,12,TRBV2,CASRLAEETQYF
TRBJ1-5,15,TRBV2,CASRGGTGVYQPQHF
TRBJ2-7,13,TRBV27,CASSLNRGYEQYF
TRBJ2-2,17,TRBV7-9,CASSFLAGESRTGELFF
TRBJ2-7,11,TRBV10-1,CASSDSYEQYF
TRBJ2-2,14,TRBV7-9,CASSLARDTGELFF
TRBJ2-1,16,TRBV28,CASSSWTSGSVGEQFF
TRBJ1-2,13,TRBV5-6,CASSSGPAGGYTF
TRBJ2-1,15,TRBV5-6,CASSFYSGLYNEQFF
TRBJ2-1,13,TRBV27,CASTPPGGNEQFF
TRBJ2-1,12,TRBV7-9,CASSAGSDEQFF
TRBJ1-1,18,TRBV29-1,CSLIGFFGAVDPGTEAFF
TRBJ2-1,16,TRBV9,CASSVDGGRTYNEQFF
TRBJ2-7,14,TRBV5-1,CASSPGLVSYEQYF
TRBJ2-5,15,TRBV13,CASTPPGTGVETQYF
TRBJ2-1,17,TRBV4-1,CASSQDGSAGPFNEQFF
-,15,TRBV5-6,CASSLVPRVNDEQYF
TRBJ2-3,16,TRBV4-1,CASSHPSGGATDTQYF
TRBJ2-7,16,TRBV13,CASSLVGQGSSYEQYF
TRBJ2-7,11,TRBV6-1,CASRGPYEQYF
TRBJ2-7,16,TRBV28,CASSPGLAGTGYEQYF
TRBJ2-7,14,TRBV28,CASSLTGSAYEQYF
TRBJ2-7,16,TRBV13,CASSSTRTHTSYEQYF
TRBJ1-5,15,TRBV6-5,CASSPGQFSNQPQHF
TRBJ1-4,13,TRBV21-1,CASRTAREEKLFF
TRBJ1-1,15,TRBV27,CASSLSVGADTEAFF
TRBJ2-7,11,TRBV5-5,CASSLQAEQYF